These T cell receptor beta chains were read from a single sample in a study of T-cell reconstitution after alpha-beta-depleted transplantation in children. MiXCR, applied by TCRdb to the PCR reads, yields one record per CDR3 protein. This table has 500,000 to 750,000 distinct CDR3 sequences, 10% to 15% appearing once. The material sequenced was PBMCs, mostly from graft donor cells, taken 360 days after TCRalphabeta/CD19-depleted stem cell transplant. These TCRs come from a male patient younger than 18 who had a stem cell transplant for acute myeloid leukemia, so the T cells may come from the graft donor. CDR3s include the opening cysteine and the closing phenylalanine or tryptophan. Each record gives: V gene, D gene, J gene, clone size, CDR3 DNA, CDR3 protein. D genes are given only for firm matches. Some rows have no size entry. The others give once, few or many, or a class for an expanded clone.

V gene: TRBV25-1; D gene: .; J gene: TRBJ1-1; clone size: .; CDR3 DNA: TGTGCCAGCAGTGAAGTCGAGGGAGTAACTGAAGCTTTCTTT; CDR3 protein: CASSEVEGVTEAFF
V gene: TRBV24-1; D gene: .; J gene: TRBJ2-3; clone size: many; CDR3 DNA: TGTGCCGTAACAGGGTCCCCCGAGGCAAACACAGATACGCAGTATTTT; CDR3 protein: CAVTGSPEANTDTQYF
V gene: TRBV28; D gene: .; J gene: TRBJ2-2; clone size: few; CDR3 DNA: TGTGCCAGGTTCAACCGGGGCGGCGCGAACACCGGGGAGCTGTTTTTT; CDR3 protein: CARFNRGGANTGELFF
V gene: TRBV29-1; D gene: .; J gene: TRBJ2-7; clone size: .; CDR3 DNA: TGCAGCGTTGCTCCCCCTGGCCCTAGGGCCTACGAGCAGTACTTC; CDR3 protein: CSVAPPGPRAYEQYF
V gene: TRBV27; D gene: .; J gene: TRBJ2-6; clone size: many; CDR3 DNA: TGTGCCAGCAGTTTATGGAAACAGACCTCTGGGGCCAACGTCCTGACTTTC; CDR3 protein: CASSLWKQTSGANVLTF
V gene: TRBV7-9; D gene: .; J gene: TRBJ2-7; clone size: .; CDR3 DNA: TGTGCCAGCACCGCATTTTCTCATCACCCCTCCTACGAGCAGTACTTC; CDR3 protein: CASTAFSHHPSYEQYF
V gene: TRBV13; D gene: .; J gene: TRBJ2-1; clone size: .; CDR3 DNA: TGTGCCAGCAGCTCCCTAGGGGAGAATGAGCAGTTCTTC; CDR3 protein: CASSSLGENEQFF
V gene: TRBV12-3/TRBV12-4; D gene: TRBD2; J gene: TRBJ2-1; clone size: .; CDR3 DNA: TGTGCCAGCAGTACTCTAGCGGGGGCCAATGAGCAGTTCTTC; CDR3 protein: CASSTLAGANEQFF
V gene: TRBV6-2/TRBV6-3; D gene: .; J gene: TRBJ2-1; clone size: many; CDR3 DNA: TGTGCCAGCAGTCAAGGAACCTTGGTGGGCGGACCCTACAATGAGCAGTTCTTC; CDR3 protein: CASSQGTLVGGPYNEQFF
V gene: TRBV4-2; D gene: TRBD2; J gene: TRBJ2-3; clone size: few; CDR3 DNA: TGTGCCAGCAGCCAAGGACTAGCGGACACAGATACGCAGTATTTT; CDR3 protein: CASSQGLADTDTQYF
V gene: TRBV12-3/TRBV12-4; D gene: TRBD1; J gene: TRBJ2-7; clone size: .; CDR3 DNA: TGTGCCAGCAGTTTAGCGGTGGCAGGGGGTTCCTCCTACGAGCAGTACTTC; CDR3 protein: CASSLAVAGGSSYEQYF
V gene: TRBV20-1; D gene: .; J gene: TRBJ2-7; clone size: .; CDR3 DNA: TGCAGTGCCACACGACTAGGGAAGGACGAGCAGTACTTC; CDR3 protein: CSATRLGKDEQYF
V gene: TRBV12-5; D gene: .; J gene: TRBJ2-1; clone size: few; CDR3 DNA: TGTGCTAGTGGCTCCAGGGGTTATGAGCAGTTCTTC; CDR3 protein: CASGSRGYEQFF
V gene: TRBV12-3/TRBV12-4; D gene: TRBD2; J gene: TRBJ2-3; clone size: many; CDR3 DNA: TGTGCCAGCCCAATGCTAGCGGGAGAAAACGATACGCAGTATTTT; CDR3 protein: CASPMLAGENDTQYF
V gene: TRBV14; D gene: .; J gene: TRBJ2-1; clone size: .; CDR3 DNA: TGTGCCAGCAGCCAGTACCCGGGCCATAGCTCCTACAATGAGCAGTTCTTC; CDR3 protein: CASSQYPGHSSYNEQFF
V gene: TRBV20-1; D gene: .; J gene: TRBJ2-2; clone size: .; CDR3 DNA: TGCAGTGCTAGCAGGGGTTTCACCGGGGAGCTGTTTTTT; CDR3 protein: CSASRGFTGELFF
V gene: TRBV12-3/TRBV12-4; D gene: .; J gene: TRBJ2-7; clone size: many; CDR3 DNA: TGTGCCAGCAGTTTAGCTTCCGGAGGGGGCCTCGAGCAGTACTTC; CDR3 protein: CASSLASGGGLEQYF
V gene: TRBV7-8; D gene: TRBD1; J gene: TRBJ2-1; clone size: .; CDR3 DNA: TGTGCCAGCAGCTTTAGGACAGGGAGGAGCTCCTACAATGAGCAGTTCTTC; CDR3 protein: CASSFRTGRSSYNEQFF
V gene: TRBV7-9; D gene: .; J gene: TRBJ1-2; clone size: .; CDR3 DNA: TGTGCCAGCAGCTTATCGAGTGACAACCGGGGCGGCTACACCTTC; CDR3 protein: CASSLSSDNRGGYTF
V gene: TRBV7-3; D gene: .; J gene: TRBJ2-2; clone size: .; CDR3 DNA: TGTGCCAGCAGCATCGGGTGGACCGGGGAGCTGTTTTTT; CDR3 protein: CASSIGWTGELFF
V gene: TRBV29-1; D gene: .; J gene: TRBJ2-5; clone size: .; CDR3 DNA: TGCAGCGTTGTCCCTCTCTTCCAAGAGACCCAGTACTTC; CDR3 protein: CSVVPLFQETQYF
V gene: TRBV20-1; D gene: .; J gene: TRBJ2-1; clone size: .; CDR3 DNA: TGCAGTGCTAGAGATCCCACGAGCTCCTACAATGAGCAGTTCTTC; CDR3 protein: CSARDPTSSYNEQFF
V gene: TRBV10-3; D gene: TRBD1; J gene: TRBJ2-7; clone size: many; CDR3 DNA: TGTGCCATCAGGAGACAGGGGACCTACTCCTACGAGCAGTACTTC; CDR3 protein: CAIRRQGTYSYEQYF
V gene: TRBV6-5; D gene: .; J gene: TRBJ2-7; clone size: .; CDR3 DNA: TGTGCCAGCAGTTACGGTATAACCTACGAGCAGTACTTC; CDR3 protein: CASSYGITYEQYF
V gene: TRBV30; D gene: .; J gene: TRBJ2-7; clone size: many; CDR3 DNA: TGTGCCTGGAGTGTACTACAGGTGAGAGGCGAGCAGTACTTC; CDR3 protein: CAWSVLQVRGEQYF
V gene: TRBV3-1; D gene: .; J gene: TRBJ1-6; clone size: few; CDR3 DNA: TGTGCCAGCAGCCAAGAAAGAGGGGCTTATAATTCACCCCTCCACTTT; CDR3 protein: CASSQERGAYNSPLHF
V gene: TRBV12-3/TRBV12-4; D gene: TRBD2; J gene: TRBJ2-2; clone size: .; CDR3 DNA: TGTGCCAGCAGGGGGACTAGCGGGGCCACCGGGGAGCTGTTTTTT; CDR3 protein: CASRGTSGATGELFF
V gene: TRBV12-3/TRBV12-4; D gene: TRBD2; J gene: TRBJ2-1; clone size: .; CDR3 DNA: TGTGCCAGCACCCTACTAGCGGGAGGGGGCGAGCAGTTCTTC; CDR3 protein: CASTLLAGGGEQFF